Sequencing of this T cell receptor beta chain was carried out in a study of T cell responses to AZD1222 COVID-19 vaccine. The wider study: Second-dose schedules of about 4 or about 12 weeks were combined.

Turning to this clone: Its antigen is unidentified.

Notes on the study in general: Seropositivity was recorded at baseline in only a handful of AZD1222 recipients.

Some clones are missing from TCRdb's copy, which holds only in-frame ones; the method was immunoSEQ multiplex PCR. The data hold fewer than 110,000 clones, with under 95% observed a single time. This specimen consisted of peripheral blood, obtained on day 0 of AZD1222 vaccination. This receptor was identified in an adult in good health.

CDR3 protein: CASSSRDRAGYEQYF. The CDR3 bases are TGTGCCAGCAGCTCCCGGGACAGGGCTGGCTACGAGCAGTACTTC. The chain joins TRBV9 to TRBJ2-7; the match to TRBD1 covers 9 bases. The CDR3 loop spans 15 amino acids. Germline assignment: CDR1 SGDLS and CDR2 YYNGEE. The V and J ends lost 4 bases and 3 bases, in that order; junction bases with no gene match: 8.